These T cell receptor beta chains were read from a single sample in a study of blood T cell repertoires in COVID-19. Profiling relied on immunoSEQ multiplex PCR, and the TCRdb table lists in-frame clones only, not all of them. Of fewer than 350,000 clones in the sample, 88% are singletons; the top ten hold 9.4%. Sequences were obtained from peripheral blood. These receptors were obtained from a man between 18 and 29 years old with active or convalescent COVID-19. Each CDR3 is given with its conserved first and last residue. The order of the fields is V gene, D gene, clone size, J gene, CDR3 protein, CDR3 DNA. D genes are given only for firm matches. Expanded clones are given a class, and other clones once, few, many or no size at all.

TRBV5-6	NA	once	TRBJ2-2	CASSLGQGNWAGELFF	TGTGCCAGCAGCTTGGGCCAGGGAAATTGGGCCGGGGAGCTGTTTTTT
TRBV7-9	TRBD1	NA	TRBJ2-5	CASSFSTGTGVKETQYF	TGTGCCAGCAGCTTTTCCACCGGGACAGGGGTAAAGGAGACCCAGTACTTC
TRBV5-6	NA	NA	TRBJ1-2	CASSFWQGESYTF	TGTGCCAGCAGCTTTTGGCAGGGCGAGAGCTACACCTTC
TRBV5-1	TRBD1	once	TRBJ2-7	CASRGTGGDDEQYF	TGCGCCAGCCGGGGGACAGGGGGCGACGACGAGCAGTACTTC
TRBV4-1	TRBD1	NA	TRBJ1-1	CASSQGGQGTEAFF	TGCGCCAGCAGCCAAGGAGGACAGGGAACTGAAGCTTTCTTT
TRBV5-5	TRBD1	once	TRBJ1-1	CASRVTGGPMGTEAFF	TGTGCCAGCAGAGTGACAGGGGGCCCGATGGGCACTGAAGCTTTCTTT
TRBV6-2/TRBV6-3	TRBD2	NA	TRBJ2-3	CASSSGLAGTDTQYF	TGTGCCAGCAGTTCAGGACTAGCGGGGACAGATACGCAGTATTTT
TRBV2	NA	few	TRBJ1-3	CASRVDRNTIYF	TGTGCCAGCAGAGTGGACAGAAACACCATATATTTT
TRBV4-2	TRBD2	NA	TRBJ2-5	CASSQDREGQETQYF	TGTGCCAGCAGCCAAGATCGGGAGGGGCAAGAGACCCAGTACTTC
TRBV10-3	TRBD1	NA	TRBJ1-2	CAISEGQGSNYGYTF	TGTGCCATCAGTGAGGGACAGGGCTCTAACTATGGCTACACCTTC
TRBV4-3	NA	NA	TRBJ1-1	CASSPAPGLLNTEAFF	TGCGCCAGCAGCCCAGCCCCGGGACTGCTGAACACTGAAGCTTTCTTT
TRBV19	TRBD1	NA	TRBJ1-1	CASSIRTGGNTEAFF	TGTGCCAGTAGTATAAGGACAGGGGGCAACACTGAAGCTTTCTTT
TRBV6-5	TRBD1	NA	TRBJ2-7	CASSLDRFGRQYF	TGTGCCAGCAGCCTGGACAGGTTTGGTCGGCAGTACTTC
TRBV5-1	NA	NA	TRBJ1-1	CASSSRLDTEAFF	TGCGCCAGCAGCTCCAGACTTGACACTGAAGCTTTCTTT
TRBV7-2	TRBD1	NA	TRBJ2-7	CASSWDSQAYEQYF	TGTGCCAGCAGCTGGGACAGCCAAGCCTACGAGCAGTACTTC
TRBV7-7	NA	NA	TRBJ1-5	CASSQPIRMIGNQPQHF	TGTGCCAGCAGCCAGCCCATCAGGATGATAGGCAATCAGCCCCAGCATTTT
TRBV5-8	NA	NA	TRBJ1-4	CASSLGAALNEKLFF	TGTGCCAGCAGCTTGGGGGCCGCTTTAAATGAAAAACTGTTTTTT
TRBV5-4	TRBD1	NA	TRBJ1-2	CASSTGQGGTGYTF	TGTGCCAGCAGCACGGGACAGGGGGGAACTGGCTACACCTTC
TRBV18	NA	NA	TRBJ2-3	CASSPLSGGDTDTQYF	TGTGCCAGCTCACCTTTGTCCGGGGGAGACACAGATACGCAGTATTTT
TRBV4-2	NA	NA	TRBJ1-1	CASGGIGDTEAFF	TGTGCCAGCGGGGGGATTGGGGACACTGAAGCTTTCTTT
TRBV5-6	NA	few	TRBJ1-3	CASSLGDSSGNTIYF	TGTGCCAGCAGCTTGGGTGACAGCTCTGGAAACACCATATATTTT
TRBV6-5	NA	NA	TRBJ1-4	CASSTQDKAEKLFF	TGTGCCAGCAGTACCCAGGACAAGGCTGAAAAACTGTTTTTT
TRBV7-2	TRBD1	NA	TRBJ1-6	CASSPTGSYAPLHF	TGTGCCAGCAGCCCGACAGGGTCATATGCACCCCTCCACTTT
TRBV4-1	TRBD2	NA	TRBJ2-1	CASSPAPWAGGTRNEQFF	TGCGCCAGCAGCCCCGCCCCTTGGGCGGGGGGGACCAGGAATGAGCAGTTCTTC
TRBV7-2	NA	NA	TRBJ2-5	CASSRTVQETQYF	TGTGCCAGCAGCAGGACAGTTCAAGAGACCCAGTACTTC
TRBV27	NA	NA	TRBJ2-3	CASSPSGVDTQYF	TGTGCCAGCAGCCCCTCCGGTGTGGATACGCAGTATTTT
TRBV9	NA	NA	TRBJ2-3	CASSEETGLPQYF	TGTGCCAGCAGCGAAGAAACGGGACTCCCGCAGTATTTT
TRBV27	TRBD1	once	TRBJ2-7	CASSSPRDSLYEQYF	TGTGCCAGCAGTTCCCCCCGGGACAGCTTATACGAGCAGTACTTC
TRBV3-1/TRBV3-2	NA	NA	TRBJ2-1	CASSQDSGGLSDEQFF	TGTGCCAGCAGCCAAGATTCGGGGGGCCTGAGCGATGAGCAGTTCTTC
TRBV20-1	NA	NA	TRBJ2-5	CSAKGQETQYF	TGCAGTGCTAAGGGGCAAGAGACCCAGTACTTC
TRBV2	TRBD1	NA	TRBJ2-1	CASSRDRDNEQFF	TGTGCCAGCAGTCGAGACAGGGATAATGAGCAGTTCTTC
TRBV12-3/TRBV12-4	NA	NA	TRBJ2-1	CASSINNEQFF	TGTGCCAGCAGTATCAACAATGAGCAGTTCTTC
TRBV9	TRBD1	NA	TRBJ1-1	CASSQGANTEAFF	TGTGCCAGCAGCCAGGGGGCGAACACTGAAGCTTTCTTT
TRBV3-1/TRBV3-2	NA	NA	TRBJ2-1	CASSPSPYEQFF	TGTGCCAGCAGCCCTAGCCCCTATGAGCAGTTCTTC
TRBV7-2	TRBD1	NA	TRBJ2-2	CASSLHLRQGVHRAGELFF	TGTGCCAGCAGCCTACACCTTCGACAGGGAGTGCACAGGGCCGGGGAGCTGTTTTTT
TRBV29-1	TRBD2	NA	TRBJ2-7	CSVDGGGAPGEQYF	TGCAGCGTTGACGGCGGGGGAGCCCCCGGCGAGCAGTACTTC
TRBV2	NA	once	TRBJ1-4	CASRGPTLDEKLFF	TGTGCCAGCAGGGGGCCAACACTGGATGAAAAACTGTTTTTT
TRBV7-7	NA	NA	TRBJ2-1	CASSPTDFSSSYNEQFF	TGTGCCAGCAGCCCTACGGACTTCTCAAGCTCCTACAATGAGCAGTTCTTC
TRBV7-9	TRBD2	NA	TRBJ2-1	CASSPRGGPYNEQFF	TGTGCCAGCAGCCCCCGCGGGGGGCCTTACAATGAGCAGTTCTTC
TRBV9	NA	NA	TRBJ1-3	CASSVGIRTEDYGNTIYF	TGTGCCAGCAGCGTGGGAATTCGGACAGAGGATTATGGAAACACCATATATTTT
TRBV3-1/TRBV3-2	TRBD2	NA	TRBJ2-3	CASSQGPGLAGSPLSTDTQYF	TGTGCCAGCAGCCAAGGGCCCGGACTAGCGGGGTCCCCCCTTAGCACAGATACGCAGTATTTT
TRBV10-3	NA	NA	TRBJ2-5	CAISESSSRETQYF	TGTGCCATCAGTGAGTCATCTAGTCGGGAGACCCAGTACTTC
TRBV7-2	NA	NA	TRBJ1-2	CASSPLTGYGYTF	TGTGCCAGCAGCCCCCTGACAGGCTATGGCTACACCTTC
TRBV28	TRBD2	NA	TRBJ2-1	CASNPPSGGSYNEQFF	TGTGCCAGCAACCCTCCTAGCGGGGGTTCCTACAATGAGCAGTTCTTC
TRBV6-5	NA	NA	TRBJ1-4	CASSYTGSSNEKLFF	TGTGCCAGCAGTTACACCGGGTCTTCTAATGAAAAACTGTTTTTT
TRBV10-3	NA	NA	TRBJ2-7	CAIGAGTYEQYF	TGTGCCATCGGGGCAGGGACCTACGAGCAGTACTTC
TRBV11-2	TRBD1	NA	TRBJ1-5	CASSPAGGDSNQPQHF	TGTGCCAGCAGCCCCGCAGGGGGAGATAGCAATCAGCCCCAGCATTTT
TRBV28	TRBD1	NA	TRBJ1-3	CASSVPGQGNTIYF	TGTGCCAGCAGCGTCCCGGGACAGGGAAACACCATATATTTT
TRBV2	NA	few	TRBJ1-1	CASSRGGAGNTEAFF	TGTGCCAGCAGTCGAGGAGGGGCCGGTAACACTGAAGCTTTCTTT
TRBV5-4	NA	NA	TRBJ1-2	CASSSPLSNYGYTF	TGTGCCAGCAGCTCCCCTTTGTCTAACTATGGCTACACCTTC
TRBV5-6	NA	NA	TRBJ1-1	CASSGIQGMNTEAFF	TGTGCCAGCAGCGGGATACAGGGAATGAACACTGAAGCTTTCTTT
TRBV7-9	TRBD1	NA	TRBJ1-2	CASSPRQGRYGYTF	TGTGCCAGCAGCCCCCGACAGGGACGATATGGCTACACCTTC
TRBV18	TRBD1	NA	TRBJ2-6	CASSADRAGTGPF	TGTGCCAGCTCAGCGGACAGGGCCGGGACTGGGCCTTTC